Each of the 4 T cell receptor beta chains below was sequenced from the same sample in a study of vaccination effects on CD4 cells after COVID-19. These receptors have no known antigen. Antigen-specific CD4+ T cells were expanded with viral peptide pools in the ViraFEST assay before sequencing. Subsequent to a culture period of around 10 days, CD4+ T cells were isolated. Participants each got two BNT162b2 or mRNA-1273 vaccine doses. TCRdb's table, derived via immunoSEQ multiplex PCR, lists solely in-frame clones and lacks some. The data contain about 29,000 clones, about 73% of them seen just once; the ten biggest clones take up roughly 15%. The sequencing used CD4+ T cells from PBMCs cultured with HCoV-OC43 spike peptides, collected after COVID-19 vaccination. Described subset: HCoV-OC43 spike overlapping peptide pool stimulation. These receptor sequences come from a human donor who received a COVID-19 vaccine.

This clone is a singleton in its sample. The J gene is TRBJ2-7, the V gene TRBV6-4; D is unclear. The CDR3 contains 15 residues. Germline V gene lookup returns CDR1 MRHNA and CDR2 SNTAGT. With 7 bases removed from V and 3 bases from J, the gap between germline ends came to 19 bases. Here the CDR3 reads CASTNSSDVGYEQYF. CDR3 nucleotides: TGTGCCAGCACCAACTCGTCGGACGTCGGCTACGAGCAGTACTTC.

The CDR3 protein is CASSRGIGVSSSYNEQFF. For the CDR3, the DNA is TGTGCCAGCAGTAGAGGGATAGGGGTTTCTAGCTCCTACAATGAGCAGTTCTTC. The rearrangement joins TRBV27 to TRBJ2-1; perhaps D is TRBD1 or TRBD2 (5 bases each). Germline CDR1 and CDR2: MNHEY and SMNVEV (reference sequence). The CDR3 covers 18 residues. V lost 5 bases, J lost 0 bases, and 20 bases lay in between.

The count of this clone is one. CDR3 amino acids: CASSFVLAGTYEQYF. The CDR3 coding sequence is TGTGCCAGCAGCTTTGTATTAGCGGGGACCTACGAGCAGTACTTC. This chain uses TRBV11-2 with TRBJ2-7, with 8 bases aligning to TRBD2. The CDR3 is 15 residues long. Germline V gives CDR1 SGHAT, CDR2 FQNNGV. V gave up 3 bases and J gave up 2 bases; unmatched junction bases: 6.

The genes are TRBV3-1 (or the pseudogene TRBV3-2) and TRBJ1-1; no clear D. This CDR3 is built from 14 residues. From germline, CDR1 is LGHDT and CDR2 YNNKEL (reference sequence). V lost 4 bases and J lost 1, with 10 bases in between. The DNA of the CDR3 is TGTGCCAGCAGCCTAACTCCGGAGAACACTGAAGCTTTCTTT. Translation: CASSLTPENTEAFF.